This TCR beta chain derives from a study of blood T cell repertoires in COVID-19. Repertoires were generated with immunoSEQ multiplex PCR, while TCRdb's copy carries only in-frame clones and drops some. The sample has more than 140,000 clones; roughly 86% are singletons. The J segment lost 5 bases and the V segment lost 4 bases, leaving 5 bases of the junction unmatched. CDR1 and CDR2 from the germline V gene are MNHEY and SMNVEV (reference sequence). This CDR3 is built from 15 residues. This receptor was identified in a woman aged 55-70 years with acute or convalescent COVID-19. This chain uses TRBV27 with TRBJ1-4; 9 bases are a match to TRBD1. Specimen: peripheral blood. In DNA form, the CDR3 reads TGTGCCAGCAGTTCCGGTGGACAGGGGAATGAAAAACTGTTTTTT. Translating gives CASSSGGQGNEKLFF.